The text below deals with one T cell receptor beta chain. Its antigen remains unidentified. Primers for the PCR totalled 60 Vbeta and 13 Jbeta. The repertoire was sequenced with immunoSEQ multiplex PCR; TCRdb's copy has only in-frame clones and lacks some. Its table lists 25,000 to 40,000 clones. These data belong to a study of cytomegalovirus exposure and HLA in healthy donors. Trimming left V 0 bases short and J 2 bases short, with 11 bases between. The CDR3 sequence is 16 residues long. CDR1 KGHSH and CDR2 LQKENI come from the germline V gene. Study-wide results and limits: Prior analysis indicated that the majority of TCR beta V segments exhibited productivity approximately 87% or approximately 30% of the time.

The genes are TRBV18 and TRBJ1-3; TRBD1 might be the D (5 bases). The sequence derives from a woman aged 35 to 49 in good health and CMV-seropositive. Sequencing used PBMCs. CDR3 loop: CASSPPTRAAGNTIYF. As DNA, the CDR3 is TGTGCCAGCTCACCACCGACCAGGGCCGCTGGAAACACCATATATTTT.